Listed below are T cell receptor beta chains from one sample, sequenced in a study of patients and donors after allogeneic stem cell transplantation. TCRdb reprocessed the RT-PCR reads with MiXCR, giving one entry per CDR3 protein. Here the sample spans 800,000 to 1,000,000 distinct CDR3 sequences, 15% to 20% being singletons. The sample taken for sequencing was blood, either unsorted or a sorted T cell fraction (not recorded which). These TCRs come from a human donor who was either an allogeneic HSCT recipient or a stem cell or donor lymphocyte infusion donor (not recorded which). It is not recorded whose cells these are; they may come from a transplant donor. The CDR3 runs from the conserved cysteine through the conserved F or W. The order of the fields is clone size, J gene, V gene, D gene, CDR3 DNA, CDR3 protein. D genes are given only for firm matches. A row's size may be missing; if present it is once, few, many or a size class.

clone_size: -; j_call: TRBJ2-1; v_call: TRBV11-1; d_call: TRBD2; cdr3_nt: TGTGCCAGCAGCCCGGGACCCTCCGAGCTAGCGGGAATCTACAATGAGCAGTTCTTC; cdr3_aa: CASSPGPSELAGIYNEQFF
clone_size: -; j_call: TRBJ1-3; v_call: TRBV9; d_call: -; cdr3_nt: TGTGGGTCTGGAAACACCATATATTTT; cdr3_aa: CGSGNTIYF
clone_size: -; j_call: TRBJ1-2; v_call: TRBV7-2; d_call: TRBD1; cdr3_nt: TGTGCCAGCAGCCCACGACAGGGGAAGAGCTATGGCTACACCTTC; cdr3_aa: CASSPRQGKSYGYTF
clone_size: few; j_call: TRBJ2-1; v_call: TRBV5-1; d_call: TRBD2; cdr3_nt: TGCGCCAGCAGCTTGGGTCTTAGCGGGAGGCCGACCTACAATGAGCAGTTCTTC; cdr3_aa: CASSLGLSGRPTYNEQFF
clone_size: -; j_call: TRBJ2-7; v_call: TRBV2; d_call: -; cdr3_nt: TGTGCCAGCAGCGTTTCAGGAAAGAGAGTTACCTACGAGCAGTACTTC; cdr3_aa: CASSVSGKRVTYEQYF
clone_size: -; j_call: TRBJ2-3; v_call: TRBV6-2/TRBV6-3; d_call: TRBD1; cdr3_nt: TGTGCCAGCAGTTACCCGGGACAGGGTTTACAAGGGGATACGCAGTATTTT; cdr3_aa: CASSYPGQGLQGDTQYF
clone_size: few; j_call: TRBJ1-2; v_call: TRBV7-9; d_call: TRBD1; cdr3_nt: TGTGCCGTACAGACAGGGATGTACGGCTACACCTTC; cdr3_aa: CAVQTGMYGYTF
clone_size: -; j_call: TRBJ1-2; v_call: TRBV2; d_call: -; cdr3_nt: TGTGCGGACCGTCTTTCCGGAGGCTACACCTTC; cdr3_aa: CADRLSGGYTF
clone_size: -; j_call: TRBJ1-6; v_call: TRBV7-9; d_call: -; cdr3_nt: TGTGCCAGCAGCCCCAGGGATCCGGAATGGAATTCACCCCTCCACTTT; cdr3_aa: CASSPRDPEWNSPLHF
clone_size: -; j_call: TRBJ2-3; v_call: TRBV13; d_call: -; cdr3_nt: TGTGCCAGCAGCTTAGGCCTAGGGACGTGGGAGGATACGCAGTATTTT; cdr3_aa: CASSLGLGTWEDTQYF
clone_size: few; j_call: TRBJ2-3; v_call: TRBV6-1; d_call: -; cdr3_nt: TGTGCCAGCAGTGACCCGGGACGGCCCCTGGGGGCAGATACGCAGTATTTT; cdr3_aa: CASSDPGRPLGADTQYF
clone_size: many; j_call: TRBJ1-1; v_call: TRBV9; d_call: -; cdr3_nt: TGTGCCAGCAGCGTAGGGACTCTCAAGGGTACTGAAGCTTTCTTT; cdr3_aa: CASSVGTLKGTEAFF
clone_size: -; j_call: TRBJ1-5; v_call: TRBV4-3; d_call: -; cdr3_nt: TGCGCCAGCAGCCACGACAGGCGGCAGCCCCAGCATTTT; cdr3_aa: CASSHDRRQPQHF
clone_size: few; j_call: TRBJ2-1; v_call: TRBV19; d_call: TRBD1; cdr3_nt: TGTGCCAGTAGTATGGGGACAGGGACCTACAATGAGCAGTTCTTC; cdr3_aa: CASSMGTGTYNEQFF
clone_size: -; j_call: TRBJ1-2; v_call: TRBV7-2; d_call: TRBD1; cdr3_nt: TGTGCCAGCAGCGCCCGTCCGGGACAGGGGGGCGGGGGCTACACCTTC; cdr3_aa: CASSARPGQGGGGYTF
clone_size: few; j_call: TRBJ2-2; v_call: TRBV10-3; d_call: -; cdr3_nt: TGTGCCATCAGTGAGTGGGGTTGGACGGTGAACACCGGGGAGCTGTTTTTT; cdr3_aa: CAISEWGWTVNTGELFF
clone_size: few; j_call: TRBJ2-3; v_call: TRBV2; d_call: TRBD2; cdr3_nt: TGTGCCAGCAGTGAGGGGCTAGCGGTAGATACGCAGTATTTT; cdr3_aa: CASSEGLAVDTQYF
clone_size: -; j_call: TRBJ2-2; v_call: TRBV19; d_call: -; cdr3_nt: TGTGCCAGTAGGAGAGCAGGGACTTCGGACACCGGGGAGCTGTTTTTT; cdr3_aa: CASRRAGTSDTGELFF
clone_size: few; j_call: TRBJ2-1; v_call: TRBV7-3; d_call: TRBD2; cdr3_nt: TGTGCCAGCAGCTTACAGAGGACTAGCGGGATCTTACAGTTCTTC; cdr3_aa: CASSLQRTSGILQFF
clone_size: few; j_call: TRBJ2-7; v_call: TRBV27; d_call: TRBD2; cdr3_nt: TGTGCCAGCACCCTCCGCGGGGGGCTGTCCTACGAGCAGTACTTC; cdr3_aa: CASTLRGGLSYEQYF
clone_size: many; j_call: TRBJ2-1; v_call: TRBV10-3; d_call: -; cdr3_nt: TGTGCCATCAGTGGACCCGCTGAGGAGCAGTTCTTC; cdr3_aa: CAISGPAEEQFF
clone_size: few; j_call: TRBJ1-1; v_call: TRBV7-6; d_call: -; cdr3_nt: TGTGCCAGCAGCTTCAAGGGCGATATGAACACTGAAGCTTTCTTT; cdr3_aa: CASSFKGDMNTEAFF
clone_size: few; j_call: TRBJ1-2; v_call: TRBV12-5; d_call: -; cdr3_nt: TGTGCTAGTGGTATTTATCCCCATGGCTACACCTTC; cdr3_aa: CASGIYPHGYTF
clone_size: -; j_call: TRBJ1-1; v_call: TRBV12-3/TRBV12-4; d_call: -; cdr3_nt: TGTGCCAGCAGTCCGAGCCCATTAGGGGCGGACACTGAAGCTTTCTTT; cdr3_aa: CASSPSPLGADTEAFF
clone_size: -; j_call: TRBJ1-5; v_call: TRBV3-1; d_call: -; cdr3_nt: TGTGCCAGCAGCCAAGACTCCGACCAGCCCCAGCATTTT; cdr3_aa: CASSQDSDQPQHF
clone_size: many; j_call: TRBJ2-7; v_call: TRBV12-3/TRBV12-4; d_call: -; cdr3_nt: TGTGCCAGCAGTTTAAGAGGGCATTCCTACGAGCAGTACTTC; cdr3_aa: CASSLRGHSYEQYF
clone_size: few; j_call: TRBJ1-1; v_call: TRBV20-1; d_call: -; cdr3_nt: TGCAGTGCTATATTCGGATACACTGAAGCTTTCTTT; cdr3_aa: CSAIFGYTEAFF
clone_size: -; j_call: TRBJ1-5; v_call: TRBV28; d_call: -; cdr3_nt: TGTGCCAGCAGTTTATCGACGAGCAATCAGCCCCAGCATTTT; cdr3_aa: CASSLSTSNQPQHF
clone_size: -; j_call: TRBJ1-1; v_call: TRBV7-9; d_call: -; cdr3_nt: TGTGCCAGCAGCTCCATCCGCGTGAACACTGAAGCTTTCTTT; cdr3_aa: CASSSIRVNTEAFF
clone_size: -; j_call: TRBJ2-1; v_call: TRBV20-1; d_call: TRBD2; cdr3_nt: TGCAGTGCTACTAGCGGGAGGTGGGGGGATGAGCAGTTCTTC; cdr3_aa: CSATSGRWGDEQFF
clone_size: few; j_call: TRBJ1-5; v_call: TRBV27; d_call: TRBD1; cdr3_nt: TGTGCCACCAGACAGGGAAGGGTTGGCAATCAGCCCCAGCATTTT; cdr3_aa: CATRQGRVGNQPQHF
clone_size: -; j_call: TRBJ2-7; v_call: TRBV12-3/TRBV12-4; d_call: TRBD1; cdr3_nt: TGTGCCAGCAGTCTACAGGGGGTGGGGCAGTACTTC; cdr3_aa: CASSLQGVGQYF
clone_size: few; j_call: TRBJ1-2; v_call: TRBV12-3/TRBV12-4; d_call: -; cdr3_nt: TGTGCCAGCAGTTTTTATACTAACTATGGCTACACCTTC; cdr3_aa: CASSFYTNYGYTF
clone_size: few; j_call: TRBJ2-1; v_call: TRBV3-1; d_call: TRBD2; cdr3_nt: TGTGCCAGCAGCCAAGAACTCTCCGGGACTAGCGGGAGCCGGAATGAGCAGTTCTTC; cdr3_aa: CASSQELSGTSGSRNEQFF
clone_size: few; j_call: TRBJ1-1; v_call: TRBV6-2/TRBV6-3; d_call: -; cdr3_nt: TGTGCCAGCAGTAACCGGATGAACACTGAAGCTTTCTTT; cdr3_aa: CASSNRMNTEAFF
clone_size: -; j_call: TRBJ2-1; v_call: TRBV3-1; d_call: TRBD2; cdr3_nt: TGTGCCAGCAGCGGCCGCGGTTTGCTAGCGGACCACAATGAGCAGTTCTTC; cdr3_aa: CASSGRGLLADHNEQFF
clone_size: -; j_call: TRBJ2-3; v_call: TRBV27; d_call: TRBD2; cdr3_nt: TGTGCGACCAGGGTGAGCGGGAGGGCCATGGATACGCAGTATTTT; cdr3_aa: CATRVSGRAMDTQYF
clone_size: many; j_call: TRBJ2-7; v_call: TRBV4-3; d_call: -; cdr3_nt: TGCGCCAGCAGCCAAGTTAACGAGCCGCCCTACGAGCAGTACTTC; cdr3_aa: CASSQVNEPPYEQYF
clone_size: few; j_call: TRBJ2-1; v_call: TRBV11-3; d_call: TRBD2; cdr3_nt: TGTGCCAGCAGCTTAGAAGCGGGAGTCCACAATGAGCAGTTCTTC; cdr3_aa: CASSLEAGVHNEQFF
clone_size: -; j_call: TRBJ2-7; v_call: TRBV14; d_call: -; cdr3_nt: TGTGCCAGCAGCCAAGTTAGTGCAAACGAGCAGTACTTC; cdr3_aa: CASSQVSANEQYF
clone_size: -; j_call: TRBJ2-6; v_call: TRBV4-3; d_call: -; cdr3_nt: TGCGCCAGCAGCCAAGATGCCAGGGCTGGGGCCAACGTCCTGACTTTC; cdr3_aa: CASSQDARAGANVLTF
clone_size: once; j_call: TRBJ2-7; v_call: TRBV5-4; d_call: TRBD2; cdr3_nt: TGTGCCAGCAGCCAGGACGGACTAGCGAACGGCGAGCAGTACTTC; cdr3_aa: CASSQDGLANGEQYF
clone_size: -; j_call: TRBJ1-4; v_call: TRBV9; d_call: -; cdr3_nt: TGTGCCAGCAGCGGATGGGGTGATGAAAAACTGTTTTTT; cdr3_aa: CASSGWGDEKLFF
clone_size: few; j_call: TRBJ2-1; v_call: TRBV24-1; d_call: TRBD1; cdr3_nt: TGTGCCACCAGTGATTTGCAACAGGGGGAATCTAATGAGCAGTTCTTC; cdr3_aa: CATSDLQQGESNEQFF
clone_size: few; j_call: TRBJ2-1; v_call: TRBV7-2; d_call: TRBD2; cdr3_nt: TGTGCCAGCAGCTTAGAGACTAGCGGCACCTACAATGAGCAGTTCTTC; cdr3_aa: CASSLETSGTYNEQFF
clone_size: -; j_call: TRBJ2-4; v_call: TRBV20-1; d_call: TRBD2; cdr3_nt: TGCAGTGCTGCACTTCGGGGGCTAGCGGGGGGAGCCAAAAACATTCAGTACTTC; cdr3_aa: CSAALRGLAGGAKNIQYF
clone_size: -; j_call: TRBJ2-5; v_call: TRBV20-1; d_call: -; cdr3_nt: TGCTCCCTCCCGGGGGTCAAAGAGACCCAGTACTTC; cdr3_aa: CSLPGVKETQYF
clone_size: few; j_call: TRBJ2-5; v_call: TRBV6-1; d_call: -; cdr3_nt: TGTGCCAGCAGTGAAGGAGTTGTGCCCCAGTACTTC; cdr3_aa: CASSEGVVPQYF
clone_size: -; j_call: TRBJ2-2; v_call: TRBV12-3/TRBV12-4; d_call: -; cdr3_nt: TGTGCCAGCAGGGCCGGGACCCAGCAGGTGTTTTTT; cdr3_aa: CASRAGTQQVFF
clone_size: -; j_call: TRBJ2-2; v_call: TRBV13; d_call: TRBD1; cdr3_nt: TGTGCCAGCAGCCCCAGCCGGGACAGGGGAGACACCGGGGAGCTGTTTTTT; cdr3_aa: CASSPSRDRGDTGELFF
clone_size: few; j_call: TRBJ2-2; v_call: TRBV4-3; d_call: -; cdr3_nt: TGCGCCAGCAGCCAAGAAGTAGACAGGAGGAACACCGGGGAGCTGTTTTTT; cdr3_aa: CASSQEVDRRNTGELFF